Here is one T cell receptor (beta chain) with its context. Using a J-beta primer mix together with a sample-barcoded 5' primer, a second PCR was run for roughly 6 to 12 cycles. TCRdb ran MiXCR on the 5' RACE reads and lists one entry per CDR3 protein. This sample carries 600,000 to 850,000 distinct CDR3 sequences, approximately 25% of them seen once, and the ten largest clones take 9.4%. This entry is derived from a study of blood T cells in healthy people across ages. Between the trimmed V and J ends, which lost 3 bases and 2 bases, there was a span of 7 bases. The CDR3 extends over 12 amino acids. The germline V gene encodes CDR1 DFQATT and CDR2 SNEGSKA (reference sequence). These same data were also listed under a study on T cells of mothers and their children.

Sequencing used blood. The chain carries TRBV20-1 and TRBJ1-2; D call uncertain. The source is a boy aged 10-17 years in good health. The CDR3 coding sequence is TGCAGTGCTAGCCGGGAAAACTATGGCTACACCTTC. As protein: CSASRENYGYTF.